A single sample is the source of the 10 T cell receptor beta chains below, sequenced in a study of blood T cell repertoires in COVID-19. The table came from immunoSEQ multiplex PCR; TCRdb's copy has only in-frame clones and leaves some out. Here the sample spans about 220,000 clones, 82% being singletons. The specimen sequenced was peripheral blood. The receptors here all came from a woman aged 70-85 years with COVID-19, enrolled during active disease.

The chain recombines TRBV5-4 with TRBJ1-4, with 11 bases matching TRBD1. The CDR3 has 16 amino acids. The ends lost 2 bases at V and 7 bases at J; junction bases unmatched: 7. Germline V gives CDR1 SGHNT, CDR2 YYREEE (reference sequence). The CDR3 spells CASSFWTGGSLEKLFF. CDR3 bases: TGTGCCAGCAGCTTCTGGACAGGGGGCAGTCTTGAAAAACTGTTTTTT.

The chain recombines TRBV6-2 or TRBV6-3 with TRBJ1-1; D ambiguous. Per the germline V gene, CDR1 is MNHEY and CDR2 is SVGEGT. Between the trimmed V and J ends, which lost 0 bases and 5 bases, there was a span of 7 bases. There are 13 residues in the CDR3. The CDR3 loop reads CASSYSRGTEAFF. CDR3 DNA sequence: TGTGCCAGCAGTTACTCGAGAGGTACTGAAGCTTTCTTT.

This sequence joins TRBV30 and TRBJ1-2, with 7 bases fitting TRBD1. The J segment lost 6 bases and the V segment lost 0 bases, leaving 7 bases of the junction unmatched. The CDR3 extends over 14 amino acids. Germline loops: CDR1 GTSNPN, CDR2 SVGIG (reference sequence). The CDR3, as DNA: TGTGCCTGGAGTGTTGACAGGGCGGTAGATGGCTACACCTTC. Translated, it gives CAWSVDRAVDGYTF. Combining the CDR3 with reference TRBV30 and TRBJ1-2 gives the whole variable domain SQTIHQWPATLVQPVGSPLSLECTVEGTSNPNLYWYRQAAGRGLQLLFYSVGIGQISSEVPQNLSASRPQDRQFILSSKKLLLSDSGFYLCAWSVDRAVDGYTFGSGTRLTVV.

The chain is built from TRBV18 and TRBJ2-1; 8 nucleotides line up with TRBD2. Germline CDR1 reads KGHSH; CDR2 reads LQKENI. V was clipped by 3 bases and J by 3 bases; unmatched bases: 16. The CDR3 consists of 19 residues. CDR3 sequence reads: CASSPFDGRDTRYYNEQFF. As DNA, the CDR3 is TGTGCCAGCTCACCTTTTGACGGGAGGGACACGAGGTACTACAATGAGCAGTTCTTC.

The rearrangement links TRBV6-5 to TRBJ1-1, with 9 bases fitting TRBD1. CDR1 and CDR2 (germline): MNHEY, SVGAGI. The CDR3 loop spans 16 amino acids. V lost 2 bases, J lost 2 bases, and 6 bases stayed unmatched. CDR3 loop: CASSYQTGQGNTEAFF. DNA of the CDR3: TGTGCCAGCAGTTACCAAACGGGACAGGGTAACACTGAAGCTTTCTTT.

V gene TRBV21-1 combines with J gene TRBJ1-3; the table assigns TRBD1, which was not confirmed against the DNA. TRBV21-1 is a pseudogene. The CDR3 consists of 19 residues. The CDR3, as DNA: TGTGCCAGCAGCAAAGCGCTTATCAGGGGGAGGCTCCCTGGAAACACCATATATTTT. Amino acid sequence: CASSKALIRGRLPGNTIYF.

The genes are TRBV5-5 and TRBJ2-5; 11 nucleotides line up with TRBD1. CDR3 length: 16 residues. Losses at the gene ends were 4 bases for V and 0 bases for J; bases not matched to a gene: 5. Germline V lookup: CDR1 SGHKS, CDR2 YYEKEE (reference sequence). CDR3: CASSRGDRGNQETQYF. CDR3 DNA sequence: TGTGCCAGCAGCAGGGGGGACAGGGGGAACCAAGAGACCCAGTACTTC.

The CDR3 nucleotides are TGTGCCAGCTCACCACCGAATAGGCTAGCGGGAGGGAATGAGCAGTTCTTC. This translates into CASSPPNRLAGGNEQFF. This chain uses TRBV18 with TRBJ2-1; 12 bases line up with TRBD2. The CDR3 consists of 17 residues. Germline V CDR1 and CDR2: KGHSH, LQKENI. V shed 0 bases and J 7 bases; nucleotides not matched to a gene: 7.

This chain links TRBV7-9 with TRBJ1-1; D remains ambiguous. The germline gives CDR1 SEHNR, CDR2 FQNEAQ (reference sequence). V lost 2 bases, J lost 2 bases, and 9 bases lay in between. There are 14 residues in the CDR3. The CDR3 DNA is TGTGCCAGCAGCTTATATGAGAGAAACACTGAAGCTTTCTTT. Its translation is CASSLYERNTEAFF. The full variable domain, with the rest looked up from reference TRBV7-9 and TRBJ1-1, is DTGVSQNPRHKITKRGQNVTFRCDPISEHNRLYWYRQTLGQGPEFLTYFQNEAQLEKSRLLSDRFSAERPKGSFSTLEIQRTEQGDSAMYLCASSLYERNTEAFFGQGTRLTVV.

V gene TRBV18 combines with J gene TRBJ2-7; TRBD1 is a possible D gene (6 bases). CDR1 and CDR2 (germline): KGHSH, LQKENI. The germline V and J ends were trimmed by 3 bases and 2 bases, with 11 bases remaining between them. The CDR3 has 14 residues. In nucleotides, the CDR3 is TGTGCCAGCTCACCCTCAGGGGACCCCTACGAGCAGTACTTC. It codes for CASSPSGDPYEQYF.